What follows describes a single T cell receptor (beta chain). The target antigen is unknown. A second about 7 to 12 cycle PCR used barcoded and J-beta primers. TCRdb re-derived calls from the 5' RACE reads in MiXCR, one entry per CDR3 protein. The sample yields around 820,000 distinct CDR3 sequences, 25% seen once. This entry comes from a study of blood T cells in healthy people across ages. General study findings and limits: It was the long-lived donors that had more naive CD4+ cells and higher diversity than aged donors.

This CDR3 is 15 amino acids long. CDR1 MDHEN and CDR2 SYDVKM come from the germline V gene. V was pared by 8 bases and J by 6 bases, with 20 bases between. The data were also submitted as part of a second study, on T cells of mothers and their children.

The sequenced sample consisted of blood. The receptor was derived from a boy between 10 and 17 years old in good health. The chain employs TRBV28 and TRBJ2-1; tentative D call: TRBD1 (5 bases). CDR3 amino acids: CASGALEVRANEQFF. The CDR3 nucleotides read TGTGCCAGCGGGGCCTTAGAGGTTCGGGCCAATGAGCAGTTCTTC. The full variable domain, its missing parts supplied by reference TRBV28 and TRBJ2-1, is DVKVTQSSRYLVKRTGEKVFLECVQDMDHENMFWYRQDPGLGLRLIYFSYDVKMKEKGDIPEGYSVSREKKERFSLILESASTNQTSMYLCASGALEVRANEQFFGPGTRLTVL.